A single sample is the source of the 10 T cell receptor beta chains below, sequenced in a study of yellow fever vaccine responses in identical twins. TCRdb re-analysed the RT-PCR reads in MiXCR, keeping a single row per CDR3 protein. The sample consists of 30,000 to 40,000 distinct CDR3 sequences, roughly 60% of them appearing once. The source material was T cells from blood (PBMCs), unsorted or a sorted subset (not recorded which), sampled before or after yellow fever vaccination (not recorded which). The receptors were gathered from a woman aged 18-29 years who received the yellow fever vaccine.

V is TRBV7-9 and J is TRBJ1-1; the D gene is possibly TRBD1 (6 bases). V lost 1 base and J lost 5, with 14 bases in between. Germline CDR1 SEHNR, CDR2 FQNEAQ (reference sequence). The CDR3 has 15 residues. The CDR3 region has the DNA TGTGCCAGCAGCTTAGAGTACAGGGTGGGTACTGAAGCTTTCTTT. Protein sequence: CASSLEYRVGTEAFF.

J is TRBJ1-2 and V is TRBV15; the D is unclear. CDR1 and CDR2 (germline): LNHNV, YYDKDF (reference sequence). The CDR3 loop spans 16 amino acids. Here the CDR3 DNA reads TGTGCTGGATCCGTACATTCGGCGGGGTTAGGATATGGCTACACCTTC. Its translation is CAGSVHSAGLGYGYTF.

This clonotype was counted between two and nine times. This sequence joins TRBV13 and TRBJ2-3; D is ambiguous. The CDR3 is 13 amino acids. V was trimmed by 3 bases and J by 0 bases, leaving 4 bases between them. Germline V gives CDR1 PRHDT, CDR2 FYEKMQ (reference sequence). CDR3 region: CASSLVSTDTQYF. CDR3 DNA sequence: TGTGCCAGCAGCTTGGTCAGCACAGATACGCAGTATTTT.

The chain has TRBV5-4 and TRBJ2-5, with 8 positions matching TRBD2. The CDR3 spans 14 residues. Germline assignment: CDR1 SGHNT and CDR2 YYREEE (reference sequence). Unmatched junction bases numbered 7, after V lost 7 bases and J lost 2 bases. The CDR3 nucleotides are TGTGCCAGCCGGAAGGCGGGGGGACAAGAGACCCAGTACTTC. This codes for CASRKAGGQETQYF.

The chain links TRBV10-2 to TRBJ2-5; maybe TRBD2 (6 bases). In germline, CDR1 is WSHSY, CDR2 SAAADI. V dropped 9 bases and J dropped 3 bases, with 8 bases sitting between them. The CDR3 is made up of 11 amino acids. The CDR3 coding sequence is TGCGCCAGTTGGAGGGAAGAGACCCAGTACTTC. It specifies CASWREETQYF.

This clonotype was detected only once. The genes are TRBV4-1 and TRBJ1-5, with D uncertain. The CDR3 spans 13 residues. Germline values: CDR1 MGHRA, CDR2 YSYEKL. V shed 3 bases and J shed 7 bases, with 10 bases lying between them. The CDR3, as DNA: TGCGCCAGCAGCCACGACGTGGGCCAGCCCCAGCATTTT. Translating gives CASSHDVGQPQHF.

The J gene is TRBJ2-1, the V gene TRBV7-2; no firm D call. There are 13 residues in the CDR3. With 6 bases removed from V and 5 bases from J, the gap between germline ends came to 11 bases. Per the germline V gene, CDR1 is SGHTA and CDR2 is FQGNSA. The chain's CDR3 is CASSLNRDNEQFF. CDR3 in DNA: TGTGCCAGCAGTCTGAACCGGGACAATGAGCAGTTCTTC.

V and J are TRBV29-1 and TRBJ2-1; 10 bases are a match to TRBD2. This CDR3 has 16 residues. Trimming at V came to 3 bases and at J to 4 bases, leaving 9 bases not matched to a gene. Germline lookup yields CDR1 SQVTM and CDR2 ANQGSEA. The CDR3 protein is CSVEELAGFGYNEQFF. The CDR3 coding sequence is TGCAGCGTTGAGGAACTAGCGGGGTTCGGGTACAATGAGCAGTTCTTC.

This clonotype was detected only a few times. The chain is built from TRBV12-3 or TRBV12-4 and TRBJ2-2; TRBD2 might be the D (6 bases). The CDR3 runs to 12 residues. V shed 3 bases and J shed 7 bases, with 6 bases lying between them. In DNA form, the CDR3 reads TGTGCCAGCAGTTTGGGAGGCGGGGAGCTGTTTTTT. Translating gives CASSLGGGELFF.

The rearrangement joins TRBV29-1 to TRBJ2-7; TRBD2 matches at 8 bases. The V gene end was trimmed by 6 bases and the J gene end by 0 bases; junction bases not matched to a gene: 10. CDR1 and CDR2 from the germline V gene are SQVTM and ANQGSEA. The CDR3 runs 15 residues. The CDR3 here is CSVPGGFNSSYEQYF. CDR3 DNA: TGCAGCGTCCCGGGGGGGTTTAATAGCTCCTACGAGCAGTACTTC.